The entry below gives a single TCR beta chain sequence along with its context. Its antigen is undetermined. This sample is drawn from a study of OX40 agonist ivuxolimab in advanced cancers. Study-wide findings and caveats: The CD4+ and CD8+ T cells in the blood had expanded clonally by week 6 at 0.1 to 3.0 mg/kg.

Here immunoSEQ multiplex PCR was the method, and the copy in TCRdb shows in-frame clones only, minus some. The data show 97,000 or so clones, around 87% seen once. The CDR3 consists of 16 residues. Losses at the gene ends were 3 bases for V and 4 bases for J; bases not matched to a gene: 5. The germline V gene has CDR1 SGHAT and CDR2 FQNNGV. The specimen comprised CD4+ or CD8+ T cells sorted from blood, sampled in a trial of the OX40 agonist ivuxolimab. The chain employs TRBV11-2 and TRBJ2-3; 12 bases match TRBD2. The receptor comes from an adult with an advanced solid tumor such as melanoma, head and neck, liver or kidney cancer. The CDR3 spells CASSFSSGRGSDTQYF. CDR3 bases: TGTGCCAGCAGCTTTTCTAGCGGGAGGGGATCAGATACGCAGTATTTT. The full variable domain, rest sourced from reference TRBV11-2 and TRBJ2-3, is EAGVAQSPRYKIIEKRQSVAFWCNPISGHATLYWYQQILGQGPKLLIQFQNNGVVDDSQLPKDRFSAERLKGVDSTLKIQPAKLEDSAVYLCASSFSSGRGSDTQYFGPGTRLTVL.